Listed here are 17 T cell receptor beta chains from one sample, sequenced in a study of T-cell reconstitution after alpha-beta-depleted transplantation in children (dated by TCRdb to about 2016). Libraries were built with PCR. TCRdb records Illumina HiSeq 2500 as the sequencer. Molecular barcoding was employed in the preparation of TCR libraries, with unique molecular identifiers being used to normalize TCRbeta repertoire quantification. TCRdb redid the processing of the public reads, applying fastp at Q25 and MiXCR, and retained in-frame beta chains. Under each unique CDR3 protein, matching rows form one entry showing the most common genes and DNA. This sample has just under 350,000 distinct CDR3 sequences in its table, and 15% to 20% of those were observed once. The top ten clones comprise about 41% of the sample. What the treatment or condition label conveys for this sample: allogeneic hematopoietic cell transplantation with graft depleted of TCRalphabeta T cells and CD19 B cells.

The material sequenced was PBMCs, mostly from graft donor cells, taken 360 days after TCRalphabeta/CD19-depleted stem cell transplant. The receptors were sampled from a male patient under 10 years old who had a stem cell transplant for acute lymphoblastic leukemia, so the T cells may come from the graft donor.

This clonotype was seen a handful of times. This chain links TRBV29-1 with TRBJ2-1; D is unclear. Germline-derived CDR1 and CDR2 are SQVTM and ANQGSEA. The germline V and J ends were trimmed by 5 bases and 6 bases, with 20 bases remaining between them. This CDR3 is 15 amino acids long. The CDR3 DNA reads TGCAGCGTTACGAAGATGCGCGGAGACCTCAATGAGCAGTTCTTC. Amino acid sequence: CSVTKMRGDLNEQFF.

The chain has TRBV10-3 and TRBJ2-1; 10 positions match TRBD2. The CDR3 sequence is 20 residues long. The germline gives CDR1 ENHRY, CDR2 SYGVKD. The V gene end was trimmed by 2 bases and the J gene end by 2 bases; junction bases not matched to a gene: 15. For the CDR3, the DNA is TGTGCCATCAGTGAGAGGGACCCAAGCCCTAGCGGGAGACCCTACAATGAGCAGTTCTTC. Protein sequence: CAISERDPSPSGRPYNEQFF.

The CDR3 DNA follows: TGCGCCAGCAGCCCCGTTATCTCTCCGAGCTACGAGCAGTACTTC. Amino acid sequence: CASSPVISPSYEQYF. The chain uses TRBV5-1 and TRBJ2-7, with unresolved D. Trimming took 4 bases from V and 3 from J, leaving 17 bases between them. There are 15 residues in the CDR3. Per germline, CDR1 SGHRS and CDR2 YFSETQ.

The rearrangement uses TRBV5-1 and TRBJ2-7; TRBD2 aligns across 7 bases. V gave up 4 bases and J gave up 4 bases; unmatched junction bases: 17. CDR3 length equals 17 residues. Germline V lookup: CDR1 SGHRS, CDR2 YFSETQ. This CDR3 reads CASSQWAGAGVGYEQYF. The CDR3 bases are TGCGCCAGCAGCCAGTGGGCTGGGGCGGGAGTTGGTTACGAGCAGTACTTC.

This clonotype was picked up many times. The gene calls are TRBV5-1 and TRBJ2-3; 9 bases line up with TRBD2. There are 15 residues in the CDR3. CDR1 and CDR2 from the germline V gene are SGHRS and YFSETQ. The junction had 7 bases not matched to a gene; V was cut back by 4 bases and J by 4 bases. This CDR3 is CASSRTSDPSDTQYF. CDR3 DNA: TGCGCCAGCAGCAGGACTAGCGACCCTTCAGATACGCAGTATTTT.

This clonotype was detected only a few times. The genes are TRBV10-3 and TRBJ2-1; D possibly uses TRBD1 or TRBD2 (5 bases each). The V and J ends lost 4 bases and 8 bases respectively, with 18 bases between them. The length of the CDR3 is 15 residues. Germline CDR1 ENHRY, CDR2 SYGVKD. CDR3 sequence (DNA): TGTGCCATCAGTGCCCCCGGGACGCGCACATATGAGCAGTTCTTC. Residues: CAISAPGTRTYEQFF.

This clonotype showed up just a few times. The chain couples TRBV3-1 to TRBJ2-3; D is unresolved. The length of the CDR3 is 15 residues. Germline V gives CDR1 LGHDT, CDR2 YNNKEL (reference sequence). V gave up 1 base and J gave up 4 bases, with 12 bases separating them. The CDR3 loop reads CASSQGLGTSDTQYF. The CDR3 DNA follows: TGTGCCAGCAGCCAAGGCTTAGGAACCTCAGATACGCAGTATTTT.

This clonotype occurred a few times. The genes are TRBV18 and TRBJ2-1; no firm D call. CDR1 and CDR2 from the germline V gene are KGHSH and LQKENI. CDR3 length: 13 amino acids. V was shortened by 4 bases and J by 8 bases, with 12 bases between the two germline ends. In nucleotides, the CDR3 is TGTGCCAGCTCACTGTCCCCGTCGGATGAGCAGTTCTTC. It translates to CASSLSPSDEQFF.

The rearrangement uses TRBV2 and TRBJ1-6; the match to TRBD1 covers 9 bases. The J segment lost 7 bases and the V segment lost 8 bases, leaving 6 bases of the junction unmatched. The CDR3 consists of 14 residues. CDR1 is SNHLY and CDR2 is FYNNEI in the germline V gene. CDR3 DNA: TGTGCCAGCCGCCGGGACAGGGACAATTCACCCCTCCACTTT. Protein: CASRRDRDNSPLHF. Supplemented by reference TRBV2 and TRBJ1-6, the full variable domain reads EPEVTQTPSHQVTQMGQEVILRCVPISNHLYFYWYRQILGQKVEFLVSFYNNEISEKSEIFDDQFSVERPDGSNFTLKIRSTKLEDSAMYFCASRRDRDNSPLHFGNGTRLTVT.

This clonotype appeared a few times. The chain has TRBV3-1 and TRBJ2-5; D may be TRBD2 (5 bases). Germline V gene data show CDR1 as LGHDT and CDR2 as YNNKEL (reference sequence). The CDR3 is 16 amino acids. Trimming cost V 3 bases and J 7 bases, with 21 bases left between them. CDR3 bases: TGTGCCAGCAGCCAGGGGAGCGGCCCAGGCATTGGGACCCAGTACTTC. Protein product: CASSQGSGPGIGTQYF.

V and J are TRBV28 and TRBJ1-5; tentative D call: TRBD1 (6 bases). V lost 10 bases and J 0 bases, leaving 10 bases between the germline ends. Germline V lookup: CDR1 MDHEN, CDR2 SYDVKM. This CDR3 region has 13 residues. The CDR3 spells CATQGYSNQPQHF. As DNA, the CDR3 is TGTGCCACCCAGGGGTATAGCAATCAGCCCCAGCATTTT.

The chain uses TRBV18 and TRBJ2-1; D remains ambiguous. This CDR3 has 18 amino acids. Per the germline V gene, CDR1 is KGHSH and CDR2 is LQKENI. The V gene lost 4 bases and the J gene lost 7 bases, with 26 bases spanning the gap. CDR3 region: CASSRLRLPTRLGNEQFF. Here the CDR3 DNA reads TGTGCCAGCTCACGTTTACGGCTGCCTACCCGGCTTGGGAATGAGCAGTTCTTC.

This clonotype was found many times. This chain joins TRBV20-1 and TRBJ2-3; D perhaps matches TRBD1 (7 bases). Germline V gives CDR1 DFQATT, CDR2 SNEGSKA (reference sequence). The CDR3 sequence is 16 residues long. Trimming cost V 3 bases and J 4 bases, with 20 bases left between them. CDR3 sequence reads: CSASTARLGGPDTQYF. CDR3 bases: TGCAGTGCTAGTACCGCCCGACTAGGGGGCCCAGATACGCAGTATTTT.

This clonotype has just one count. The chain joins TRBV20-1 to TRBJ1-5, with 7 bases fitting TRBD1. Germline values: CDR1 DFQATT, CDR2 SNEGSKA (reference sequence). After removal of 0 bases from V and 4 bases from J, the junction contained 9 bases not matched to a gene. The CDR3 contains 16 residues. CDR3 region: CSARDGAGQVNQPQHF. DNA of the CDR3: TGCAGTGCTAGAGATGGGGCTGGACAGGTTAATCAGCCCCAGCATTTT.

The table lists this clonotype with many counts. The gene calls are TRBV20-1 and TRBJ2-1, with a weak D call TRBD2 (6 bases). V gave up 0 bases and J gave up 0 bases, with 18 bases separating them. CDR1 and CDR2 from the germline V gene are DFQATT and SNEGSKA (reference sequence). This CDR3 has 18 residues. CDR3 sequence: CSARDGLLALSSYNEQFF. The CDR3 DNA sequence: TGCAGTGCTAGAGATGGGTTACTAGCTCTGAGCTCCTACAATGAGCAGTTCTTC.

The V gene is TRBV7-3, the J gene TRBJ1-1, with D possibly TRBD1 on 5 matching bases. V was trimmed by 4 bases and J by 1 base, leaving 7 bases between them. The CDR3 is 13 amino acids. Germline assignment: CDR1 SGHTA and CDR2 FQGTGA. The CDR3 DNA follows: TGTGCCAGCAGCTGGGGGGAGAACACTGAAGCTTTCTTT. Amino acid sequence: CASSWGENTEAFF.

This clonotype has more than one count but fewer than ten. The chain carries TRBV4-1 and TRBJ2-7, with 9 positions matching TRBD2. CDR3 size: 15 residues. The V segment lost 4 bases and the J segment 6 bases; nucleotides outside the gene matches: 10. The germline gives CDR1 MGHRA, CDR2 YSYEKL. This CDR3 reads CASSLTLSGSGEQYF. The CDR3 coding sequence is TGCGCCAGCAGCCTTACCCTTAGCGGGAGCGGCGAGCAGTACTTC.